These 27 T cell receptor beta chains share one sample of origin, sequenced in a study of blood T cells in healthy people across ages. It was with a sample-barcoded 5' primer and a J-beta primer mix that a second PCR of about 7 to 12 cycles was run. Each CDR3 protein is one row after TCRdb ran MiXCR on the 5' RACE reads. The sample lists 710,000 or so distinct CDR3 sequences, about 24% seen once, with around 22% in the top ten. Material for sequencing was blood. These receptors were obtained from a man aged 65-85 years in good health.

The genes are TRBV7-3 and TRBJ2-1; a possible D gene is TRBD1 (6 bases). Trimming shortened V by 1 base and J by 12 bases, and 13 bases separated the two germline ends. This CDR3 has 13 amino acids. In germline, CDR1 is SGHTA, CDR2 FQGTGA. In nucleotides, the CDR3 is TGTGCCAGCAGCTTAAGTCTCAGGGGAGCGCAGTTCTTC. Translation gives CASSLSLRGAQFF.

This clonotype was detected many times. CDR3 residues: CASSLGTSETQYF. The DNA of the CDR3 is TGTGCCAGCAGCCTGGGGACTAGCGAAACCCAGTACTTC. The genes are TRBV7-8 and TRBJ2-5, with 10 bases aligning to TRBD2. The CDR3 consists of 13 residues. J was trimmed by 8 bases and V by 5 bases; bases with no gene match: 5. Germline loops: CDR1 SGHVS, CDR2 FQNEAQ. Supplemented by reference TRBV7-8 and TRBJ2-5, the full variable domain reads GAGVSQSPRYKVAKRGQDVALRCDPISGHVSLFWYQQALGQGPEFLTYFQNEAQLDKSGLPSDRFFAERPEGSVSTLKIQRTQQEDSAVYLCASSLGTSETQYFGPGTRLLVL.

J is TRBJ2-3 and V is TRBV29-1, with TRBD2 identical over 8 bases. The V and J ends lost 8 bases and 2 bases, in that order; junction bases with no gene match: 12. The germline CDR1 and CDR2 sequences are SQVTM and ANQGSEA. The CDR3 length is 15 residues. The CDR3 loop is CSFGQAAGATDTQYF. CDR3 nucleotide sequence: TGCAGCTTTGGTCAGGCAGCGGGGGCCACAGATACGCAGTATTTT.

This clonotype has just a few counts. J is TRBJ2-3 and V is TRBV4-1; 7 bases fit TRBD2. Trimming took 0 bases from V and 6 from J; bases not matched to a gene: 12. The CDR3 is 17 amino acids. The germline CDR1 and CDR2 sequences are MGHRA and YSYEKL. The CDR3 DNA follows: TGCGCCAGCAGCCAAGATGAGACTAGCAGACTTGGGGATACGCAGTATTTT. It is translated as CASSQDETSRLGDTQYF.

This clonotype was picked up a small number of times. The CDR3 bases are TGTGCCAGCAGTTACCCGGGACTAGCGAGGGGGGAGACCCAGTACTTC. It is translated as CASSYPGLARGETQYF. The chain joins TRBV6-6 to TRBJ2-7; TRBD2 matches at 10 bases. Gene TRBJ2-5 matches the end of the DNA better, so the J call may be wrong. The CDR3 contains 16 residues. CDR1 and CDR2 (germline): MNHNY, SVGAGI (reference sequence).

This clonotype has a handful of counts. Here the CDR3 DNA reads TGTGCCAGCAGCCAATACAGGGCAAATTCACCCCTCCACTTT. Translated: CASSQYRANSPLHF. This chain links TRBV3-1 with TRBJ1-6, with a possible D match to TRBD1 (6 bases). Germline V gene sequence: CDR1 LGHDT, CDR2 YNNKEL (reference sequence). Between the trimmed V and J ends, which lost 2 bases and 7 bases, there was a span of 9 bases. The CDR3 consists of 14 residues.

This clonotype came up a few times. The chain links TRBV9 to TRBJ2-1; weak D call: TRBD2 (6 bases). With 4 bases removed from V and 0 bases from J, the gap between germline ends came to 14 bases. CDR1 and CDR2 from the germline V gene are SGDLS and YYNGEE. The CDR3 totals 16 residues. The CDR3 loop reads CASSSSGGNSYNEQFF. CDR3 in DNA: TGTGCCAGCAGCTCTAGTGGCGGGAACTCCTACAATGAGCAGTTCTTC.

Ten or more counts support this clonotype. The rearrangement joins TRBV12-3 or TRBV12-4 to TRBJ1-5; 9 bases agree with TRBD1. CDR3 length: 15 amino acids. The V and J ends lost 3 bases and 4 bases, in that order; junction bases with no gene match: 4. CDR3 sequence: CASSFFDRGNQPQHF. The CDR3 nucleotides read TGTGCCAGCAGTTTTTTTGACAGGGGGAATCAGCCCCAGCATTTT.

This clonotype showed up just a few times. CDR3 bases: TGTGCCATCAGGGGGGGACTAGCGGGAACTTACGAGCAGTACGTC. This codes for CAIRGGLAGTYEQYV. This rearrangement joins TRBV10-3 to TRBJ2-5; 13 positions agree with TRBD2. TRBJ2-7 explains the end of the DNA better; the J call may be wrong. Germline assignment: CDR1 ENHRY and CDR2 SYGVKD. The CDR3 extends over 15 amino acids.

The chain links TRBV12-3 or TRBV12-4 to TRBJ2-1, with D hard to call. The CDR3 is made up of 12 amino acids. V lost 6 bases and J 8 bases, leaving 11 bases between the germline ends. CDR3 amino acids: CASRKGRHEQFF. The CDR3 region has the DNA TGTGCCAGCAGGAAGGGCCGTCATGAGCAGTTCTTC.

This clonotype turned up a few times. This chain links TRBV20-1 with TRBJ1-4, with 9 bases lining up with TRBD1. This CDR3 comprises 14 residues. CDR1 is DFQATT and CDR2 is SNEGSKA in the germline V gene (reference sequence). Trimming took 5 bases from V and 8 from J; bases not matched to a gene: 9. The CDR3 DNA follows: TGCAGTGCTCAGCCGGGACAGGGTGGCGAAAAACTGTTTTTT. Protein sequence: CSAQPGQGGEKLFF.

The V gene is TRBV7-9, the J gene TRBJ1-4; D unresolved. The ends were cut back, 2 bases at V and 12 bases at J, with 10 bases in the middle. This CDR3 is built from 12 residues. CDR1 SEHNR and CDR2 FQNEAQ come from the germline V gene (reference sequence). This CDR3 is CASSLSGLELFF. CDR3 sequence (DNA): TGTGCCAGCAGCTTATCGGGCCTAGAACTGTTTTTT.

This sequence joins TRBV12-3 or TRBV12-4 and TRBJ2-5; 10 bases align to TRBD2. This CDR3 is built from 15 residues. V shed 1 base, J shed 6 bases, and the junction held 5 bases outside the gene matches. The CDR3: CASSLDPSGGKTQYF. As DNA, the CDR3 is TGTGCCAGCAGTTTAGATCCTAGCGGGGGAAAGACCCAGTACTTC.

This clonotype was seen more than once but under ten times. The CDR3 loop is CSAPLAGGRNYNEQFF. In DNA, the CDR3 is TGCAGTGCTCCCCTAGCGGGAGGCCGGAACTACAATGAGCAGTTCTTC. The chain couples TRBV20-1 to TRBJ2-1; TRBD2 aligns across 11 bases. Trimming cost V 5 bases and J 3 bases; bases outside gene matches: 9. Germline V gene sequence: CDR1 DFQATT, CDR2 SNEGSKA (reference sequence). The CDR3 contains 16 residues.

The V call is TRBV5-1, the J call TRBJ2-1; 8 nucleotides agree with TRBD2. The CDR3 is 14 amino acids. The germline V gene has CDR1 SGHRS and CDR2 YFSETQ. V lost 4 bases to trimming and J lost 5 bases; unmatched junction nucleotides: 5. CDR3 sequence (DNA): TGCGCCAGCAGCGCAATAGCGGGGAACAATGAGCAGTTCTTC. Translating gives CASSAIAGNNEQFF. The complete variable domain, with remaining parts taken from reference TRBV5-1 and TRBJ2-1, reads KAGVTQTPRYLIKTRGQQVTLSCSPISGHRSVSWYQQTPGQGLQFLFEYFSETQRNKGNFPGRFSGRQFSNSRSEMNVSTLELGDSALYLCASSAIAGNNEQFFGPGTRLTVL.

This rearrangement joins TRBV20-1 to TRBJ2-1; TRBD2 agrees at 7 bases. J was trimmed by 10 bases and V by 6 bases; bases with no gene match: 12. Germline V gives CDR1 DFQATT, CDR2 SNEGSKA (reference sequence). This CDR3 contains 13 residues. The CDR3 reads CSAAGLGNEEQFF. The DNA for the CDR3 is TGCAGTGCCGCCGGACTAGGCAATGAAGAGCAGTTCTTC.

For the CDR3, the DNA is TGCGCCAGCAGCTCCAACGCCGGGACAGTGAACACTGAAGCTTTCTTT. Protein: CASSSNAGTVNTEAFF. The gene calls are TRBV5-1 and TRBJ1-1, with 7 nucleotides matching TRBD1. The V gene's germline CDR1 is SGHRS and CDR2 YFSETQ. CDR3 length equals 16 residues. The V and J ends lost 3 bases and 0 bases, in that order; junction bases with no gene match: 8.

This clonotype was seen ten or more times. The limits of the CDR3 on the DNA are not certain, so only TCRdb's listed CDR3 is given. The gene calls are TRBV27 and TRBJ2-2. The V gene's germline CDR1 is MNHEY and CDR2 SMNVEV (reference sequence). The CDR3 is 12 amino acids in total, end residues counted. The CDR3 protein is CASSFGAGELFF.

The chain uses TRBV4-3 and TRBJ1-2; D gene unclear. V lost 0 bases, J lost 8 bases, and 13 bases lay in between. CDR3 length: 14 amino acids. Per the germline V gene, CDR1 is LGHNA and CDR2 is YSLEER. The DNA of the CDR3 is TGCGCCAGCAGCCAAGATGTTGGAGGGCTAGGCTACACCTTC. Translated: CASSQDVGGLGYTF.

Regarding this clonotype: One junction end disagrees with the germline gene, perhaps due to a read error. The rearrangement links TRBV6-4 to TRBJ2-2, with TRBD1 identical over 8 bases. Germline V gene sequence: CDR1 MRHNA, CDR2 SNTAGT. CDR3 length: 16 residues. CDR3 loop: CASSAGQGVNTGEMFF. CDR3 in DNA: TGTGCCAGCAGTGCTGGACAGGGAGTGAACACCGGGGAGATGTTTTTT.

The chain is built from TRBV4-2 and TRBJ2-4; unclear D gene. The CDR3 is made up of 14 amino acids. Germline V CDR1 and CDR2: LGHNA, YNFKEQ. Trimming left V 2 bases short and J 9 bases short, with 14 bases between. The CDR3 region is CASSQLTIGSIQYF. The CDR3, as DNA: TGTGCCAGCAGCCAACTAACCATCGGAAGCATTCAGTACTTC.

In this sample, this clonotype turned up a few times. V gene TRBV6-5 combines with J gene TRBJ1-2; tentatively, D is TRBD1 (5 bases). The CDR3 has 14 amino acids. Germline V CDR1 and CDR2: MNHEY, SVGAGI. Between the trimmed V and J ends, which lost 6 bases and 3 bases, there was a span of 14 bases. The CDR3 DNA sequence: TGTGCCAGCAGCCAAAACCAGGGAGACTATGGCTACACCTTC. Residues: CASSQNQGDYGYTF.

This clonotype showed up just a few times. This chain joins TRBV4-3 and TRBJ2-7; D gene ambiguous. There are 16 residues in the CDR3. Germline assignment: CDR1 LGHNA and CDR2 YSLEER. The V gene lost 4 bases and the J gene lost 5 bases, with 21 bases spanning the gap. The CDR3 sequence: CASSRPEVVALDEQYV. The CDR3, as DNA: TGCGCCAGCAGCCGTCCCGAGGTAGTTGCCTTAGACGAGCAGTACGTC.

This clonotype was found a few times. This rearrangement joins TRBV12-3 or TRBV12-4 to TRBJ2-5; 11 bases fit TRBD2. This CDR3 contains 16 residues. V trimming: 2 bases; J trimming: 4 bases; junction bases outside the gene matches: 6. The CDR3 is CASSLSLAGGLETQYF. The CDR3 nucleotides read TGTGCCAGCAGTTTAAGTCTAGCGGGGGGCCTAGAGACCCAGTACTTC.

The V call is TRBV7-2, the J call TRBJ1-1, with D possibly matching TRBD1 (5 bases). The CDR3 contains 12 residues. Trimming stripped 5 bases from V and 5 bases from J, with 9 bases between. The germline gives CDR1 SGHTA, CDR2 FQGNSA. Here the CDR3 reads CASSHDSTEAFF. DNA for the CDR3: TGTGCCAGCAGCCATGACAGTACTGAAGCTTTCTTT. Variable domain in full (rest from reference TRBV7-2 and TRBJ1-1): GAGVSQSPSNKVTEKGKDVELRCDPISGHTALYWYRQSLGQGLEFLIYFQGNSAPDKSGLPSDRFSAERTGGSVSTLTIQRTQQEDSAVYLCASSHDSTEAFFGQGTRLTVV.

J is TRBJ1-3 and V is TRBV30; 10 bases are shared with TRBD1. Losses at the gene ends were 1 base for V and 4 bases for J; bases not matched to a gene: 7. The CDR3 has 16 amino acids. Germline V gene lookup returns CDR1 GTSNPN and CDR2 SVGIG (reference sequence). CDR3 in amino acids: CAWSARTGGYGNTIYF. The DNA for the CDR3 is TGTGCCTGGAGTGCCAGGACAGGGGGATACGGAAACACCATATATTTT.

The genes are TRBV29-1 and TRBJ1-3, with TRBD1 identical over 7 bases. The V gene's germline CDR1 is SQVTM and CDR2 ANQGSEA. This CDR3 has 13 residues. Trimming cost V 1 base and J 7 bases; bases outside gene matches: 4. The CDR3 sequence: CSVEAAGGNTIYF. CDR3 sequence (DNA): TGCAGCGTTGAAGCGGCAGGGGGTAACACCATATATTTT.